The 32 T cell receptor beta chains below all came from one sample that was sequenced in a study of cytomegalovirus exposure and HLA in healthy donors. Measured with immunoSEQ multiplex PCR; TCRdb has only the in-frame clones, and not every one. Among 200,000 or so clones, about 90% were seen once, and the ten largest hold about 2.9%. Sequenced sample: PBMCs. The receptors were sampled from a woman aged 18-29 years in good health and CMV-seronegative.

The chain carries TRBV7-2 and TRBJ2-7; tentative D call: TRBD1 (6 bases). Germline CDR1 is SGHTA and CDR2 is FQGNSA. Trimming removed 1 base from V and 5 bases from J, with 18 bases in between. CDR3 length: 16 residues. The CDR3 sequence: CASSLGDRPPLDEQYF. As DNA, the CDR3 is TGTGCCAGCAGCTTAGGAGACAGGCCTCCGTTAGACGAGCAGTACTTC. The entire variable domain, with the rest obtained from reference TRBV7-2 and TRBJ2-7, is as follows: GAGVSQSPSNKVTEKGKDVELRCDPISGHTALYWYRQSLGQGLEFLIYFQGNSAPDKSGLPSDRFSAERTGGSVSTLTIQRTQQEDSAVYLCASSLGDRPPLDEQYFGPGTRLTVT.

CDR3 protein: CASSPGLAGVFTDTQYF. Written as DNA, the CDR3 is TGTGCCAGCAGCCCGGGACTAGCGGGAGTTTTCACAGATACGCAGTATTTT. The chain is built from TRBV5-4 and TRBJ2-3; TRBD2 matches 14 bases. V dropped 4 bases and J dropped 2; count of bases not matched to a gene: 6. This CDR3 has 17 residues. Germline CDR1 and CDR2: SGHNT and YYREEE (reference sequence).

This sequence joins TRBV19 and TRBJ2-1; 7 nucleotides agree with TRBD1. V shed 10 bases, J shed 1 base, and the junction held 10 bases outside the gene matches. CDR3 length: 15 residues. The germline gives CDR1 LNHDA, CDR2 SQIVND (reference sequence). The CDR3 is CATSTGLRSYNEQFF. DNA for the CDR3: TGTGCCACCTCGACAGGGCTCAGGTCCTACAATGAGCAGTTCTTC.

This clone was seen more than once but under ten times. Here the CDR3 DNA reads TGCAGCATTTGGACAGGGTCCTACGAGCAGTACTTC. This codes for CSIWTGSYEQYF. The chain couples TRBV29-1 to TRBJ2-7, with TRBD1 identical over 8 bases. With V trimmed by 8 bases and J by 1 base, 4 bases remained unmatched. Germline V gene data show CDR1 as SQVTM and CDR2 as ANQGSEA. The CDR3 length is 12 residues.

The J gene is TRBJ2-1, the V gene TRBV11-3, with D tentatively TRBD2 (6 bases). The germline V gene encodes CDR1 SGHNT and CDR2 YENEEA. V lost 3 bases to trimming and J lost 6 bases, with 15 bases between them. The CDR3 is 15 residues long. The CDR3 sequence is CASSLGHPGGNEQFF. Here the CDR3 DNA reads TGTGCCAGCAGCTTGGGCCATCCCGGGGGCAATGAGCAGTTCTTC.

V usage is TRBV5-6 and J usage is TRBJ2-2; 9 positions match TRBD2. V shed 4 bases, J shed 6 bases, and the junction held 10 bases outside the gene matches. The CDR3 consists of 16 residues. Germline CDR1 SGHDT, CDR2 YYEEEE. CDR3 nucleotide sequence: TGTGCCAGCAGCCCCCTCCTAGGCGGGAGGGCCGGGGAGCTGTTTTTT. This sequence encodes CASSPLLGGRAGELFF.

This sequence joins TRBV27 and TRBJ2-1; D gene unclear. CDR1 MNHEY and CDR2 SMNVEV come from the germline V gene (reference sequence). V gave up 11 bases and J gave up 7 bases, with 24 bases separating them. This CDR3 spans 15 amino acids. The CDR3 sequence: CAAPPPRLVWNEQFF. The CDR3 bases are TGTGCCGCGCCCCCCCCGCGACTGGTGTGGAATGAGCAGTTCTTC.

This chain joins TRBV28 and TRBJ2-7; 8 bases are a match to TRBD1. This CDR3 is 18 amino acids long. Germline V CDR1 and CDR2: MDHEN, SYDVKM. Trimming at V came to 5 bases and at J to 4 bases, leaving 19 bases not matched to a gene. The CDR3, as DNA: TGTGCCAGCAGTCCACTTGGCTGGGTAGGGCAGGGGGCTTACGAGCAGTACTTC. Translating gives CASSPLGWVGQGAYEQYF.

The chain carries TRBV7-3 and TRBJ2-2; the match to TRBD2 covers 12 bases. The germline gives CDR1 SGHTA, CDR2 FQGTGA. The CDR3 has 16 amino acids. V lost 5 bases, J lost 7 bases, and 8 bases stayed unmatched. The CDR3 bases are TGTGCCAGCAGCATCTCTAGCGGGAGGGCCCTCGGGGAGCTGTTTTTT. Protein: CASSISSGRALGELFF.

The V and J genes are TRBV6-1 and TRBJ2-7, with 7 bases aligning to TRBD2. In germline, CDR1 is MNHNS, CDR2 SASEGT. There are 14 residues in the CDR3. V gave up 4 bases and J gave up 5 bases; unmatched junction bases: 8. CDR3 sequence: CASSGTRNEDEQYF. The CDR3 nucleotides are TGTGCCAGCAGTGGGACTAGGAACGAAGACGAGCAGTACTTC.

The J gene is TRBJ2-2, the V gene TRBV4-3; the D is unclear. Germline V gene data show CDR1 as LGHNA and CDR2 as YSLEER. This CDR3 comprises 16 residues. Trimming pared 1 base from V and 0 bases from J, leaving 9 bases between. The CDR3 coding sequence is TGCGCCAGCAGCCAAGGTTTACATCCGAACACCGGGGAGCTGTTTTTT. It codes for CASSQGLHPNTGELFF.

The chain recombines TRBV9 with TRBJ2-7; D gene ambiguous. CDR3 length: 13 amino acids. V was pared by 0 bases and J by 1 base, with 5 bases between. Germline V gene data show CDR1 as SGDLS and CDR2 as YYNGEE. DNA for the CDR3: TGTGCCAGCAGCGTAGGCCTATCCTACGAGCAGTACTTC. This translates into CASSVGLSYEQYF.

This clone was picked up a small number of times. This CDR3 reads CASSFPPGLQAYNEQFF. The CDR3 nucleotides read TGTGCCAGCAGCTTTCCCCCAGGACTTCAAGCCTACAATGAGCAGTTCTTC. The rearrangement joins TRBV7-9 to TRBJ2-1, with D perhaps matching TRBD2 (5 bases). The CDR3 totals 17 residues. Trimming removed 3 bases at V and 2 bases at J, with 17 bases between. Germline V lookup: CDR1 SEHNR, CDR2 FQNEAQ (reference sequence).

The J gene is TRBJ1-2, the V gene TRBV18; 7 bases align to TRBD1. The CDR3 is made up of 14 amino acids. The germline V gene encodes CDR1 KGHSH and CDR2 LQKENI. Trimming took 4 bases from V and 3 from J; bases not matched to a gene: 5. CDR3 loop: CASSQQGKDYGYTF. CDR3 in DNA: TGTGCCAGCTCACAACAGGGGAAAGACTATGGCTACACCTTC.

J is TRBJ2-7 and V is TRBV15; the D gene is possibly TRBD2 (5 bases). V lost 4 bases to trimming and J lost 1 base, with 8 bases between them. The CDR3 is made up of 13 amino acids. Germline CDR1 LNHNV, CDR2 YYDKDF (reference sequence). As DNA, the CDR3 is TGTGCCACCAGCACCCGGGATTCCTACGAGCAGTACTTC. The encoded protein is CATSTRDSYEQYF.

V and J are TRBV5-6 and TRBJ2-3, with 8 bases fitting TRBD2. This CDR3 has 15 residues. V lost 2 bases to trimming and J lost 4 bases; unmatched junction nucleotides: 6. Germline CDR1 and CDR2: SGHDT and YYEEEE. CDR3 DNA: TGTGCCAGCAGCTTAATTAGCGGGAACGCAGATACGCAGTATTTT. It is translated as CASSLISGNADTQYF. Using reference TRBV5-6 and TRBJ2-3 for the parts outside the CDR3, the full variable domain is DAGVTQSPTHLIKTRGQQVTLRCSPKSGHDTVSWYQQALGQGPQFIFQYYEEEERQRGNFPDRFSGHQFPNYSSELNVNALLLGDSALYLCASSLISGNADTQYFGPGTRLTVL.

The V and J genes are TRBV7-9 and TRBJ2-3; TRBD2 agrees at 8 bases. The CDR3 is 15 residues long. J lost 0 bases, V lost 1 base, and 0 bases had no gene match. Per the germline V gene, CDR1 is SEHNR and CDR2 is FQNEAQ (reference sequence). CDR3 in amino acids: CASSLGGRSTDTQYF. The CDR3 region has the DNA TGTGCCAGCAGCTTAGGCGGGAGGAGCACAGATACGCAGTATTTT.

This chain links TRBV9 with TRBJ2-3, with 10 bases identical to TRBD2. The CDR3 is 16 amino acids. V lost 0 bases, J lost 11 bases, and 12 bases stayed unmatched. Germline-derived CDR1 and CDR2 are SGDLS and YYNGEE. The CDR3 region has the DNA TGTGCCAGCAGCGTAGGAGCTAGCGGGAGTTCAGTGGGGCAGTATTTT. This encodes CASSVGASGSSVGQYF.

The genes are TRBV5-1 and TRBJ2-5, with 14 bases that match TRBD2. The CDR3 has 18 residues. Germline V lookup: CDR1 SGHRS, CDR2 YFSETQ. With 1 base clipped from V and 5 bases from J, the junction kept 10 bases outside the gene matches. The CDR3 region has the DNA TGCGCCAGCAGCTTGACCGGGACTAGCGGGAGTAATGTGGAGACCCAGTACTTC. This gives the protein CASSLTGTSGSNVETQYF.

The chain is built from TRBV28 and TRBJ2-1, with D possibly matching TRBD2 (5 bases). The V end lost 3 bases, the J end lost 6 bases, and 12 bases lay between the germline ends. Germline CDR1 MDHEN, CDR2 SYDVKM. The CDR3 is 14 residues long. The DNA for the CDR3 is TGTGCCAGCAGTTTTCCCAGCGGCGTCAATGAGCAGTTCTTC. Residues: CASSFPSGVNEQFF.

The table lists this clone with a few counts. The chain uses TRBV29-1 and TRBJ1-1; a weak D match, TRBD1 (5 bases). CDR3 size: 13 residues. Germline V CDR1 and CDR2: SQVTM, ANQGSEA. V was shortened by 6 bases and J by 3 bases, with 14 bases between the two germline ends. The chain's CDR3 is CSVATDAYTEAFF. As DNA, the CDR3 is TGCAGCGTGGCGACAGACGCATACACTGAAGCTTTCTTT.

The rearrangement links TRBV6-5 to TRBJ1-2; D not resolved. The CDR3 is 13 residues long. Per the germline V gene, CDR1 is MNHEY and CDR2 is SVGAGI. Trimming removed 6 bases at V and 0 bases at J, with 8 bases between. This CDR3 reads CASSPDSNYGYTF. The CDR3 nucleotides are TGTGCCAGCAGCCCGGACTCTAACTATGGCTACACCTTC.

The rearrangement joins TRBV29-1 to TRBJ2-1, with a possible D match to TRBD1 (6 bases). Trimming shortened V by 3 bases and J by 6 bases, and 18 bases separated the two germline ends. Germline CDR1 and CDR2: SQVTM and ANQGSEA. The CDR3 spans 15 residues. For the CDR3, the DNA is TGCAGCGTTGATTTTTGGGACAAGCCATTCAATGAGCAGTTCTTC. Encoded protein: CSVDFWDKPFNEQFF.

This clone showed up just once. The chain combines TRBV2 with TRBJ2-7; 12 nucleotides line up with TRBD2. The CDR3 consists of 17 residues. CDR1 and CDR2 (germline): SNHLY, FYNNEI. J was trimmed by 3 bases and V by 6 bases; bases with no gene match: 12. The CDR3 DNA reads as TGTGCCAGCAGGGAAAACCCCCCGACTAGCGGGAGCTACGAGCAGTACTTC. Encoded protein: CASRENPPTSGSYEQYF.

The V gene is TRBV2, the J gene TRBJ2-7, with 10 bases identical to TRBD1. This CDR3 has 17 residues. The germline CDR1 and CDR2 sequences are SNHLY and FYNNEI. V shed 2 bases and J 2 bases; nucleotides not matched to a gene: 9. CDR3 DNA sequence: TGTGCCAGCAGTGAAAGTTATAAGGACAGGGGGACCTACGAGCAGTACTTC. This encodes CASSESYKDRGTYEQYF.

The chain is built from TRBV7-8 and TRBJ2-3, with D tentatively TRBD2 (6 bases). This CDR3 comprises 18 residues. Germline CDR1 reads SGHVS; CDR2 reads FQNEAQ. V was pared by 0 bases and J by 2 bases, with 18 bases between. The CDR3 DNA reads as TGTGCCAGCAGCTTAGCCGGACTGCGGGAAGATTACACAGATACGCAGTATTTT. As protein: CASSLAGLREDYTDTQYF.

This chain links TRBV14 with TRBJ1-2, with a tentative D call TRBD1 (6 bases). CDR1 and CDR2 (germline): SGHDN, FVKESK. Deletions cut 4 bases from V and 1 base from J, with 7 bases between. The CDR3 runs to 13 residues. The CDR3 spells CASSLDSNYGYTF. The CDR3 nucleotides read TGTGCCAGCAGCCTGGACAGTAACTATGGCTACACCTTC.

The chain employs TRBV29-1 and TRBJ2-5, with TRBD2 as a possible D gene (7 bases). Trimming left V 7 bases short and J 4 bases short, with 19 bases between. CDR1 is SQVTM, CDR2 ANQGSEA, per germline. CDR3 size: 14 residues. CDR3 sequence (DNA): TGCAGCGCCGGGGGGAGGGGGGCCGCAGAGACCCAGTACTTC. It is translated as CSAGGRGAAETQYF.

CDR3 loop: CATSRGNARRVNTEAFF. CDR3 DNA: TGTGCCACCAGCAGAGGTAACGCCCGGAGGGTGAACACTGAAGCTTTCTTT. The chain joins TRBV15 to TRBJ1-1; D uncertain. V was trimmed by 1 base and J by 0 bases, leaving 15 bases between them. The CDR3 contains 17 residues. Germline lookup yields CDR1 LNHNV and CDR2 YYDKDF (reference sequence).

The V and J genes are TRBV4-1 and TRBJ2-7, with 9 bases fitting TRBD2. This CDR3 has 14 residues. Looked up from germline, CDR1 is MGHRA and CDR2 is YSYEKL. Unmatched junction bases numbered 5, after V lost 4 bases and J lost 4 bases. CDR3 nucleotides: TGCGCCAGCAGCCCCGGACTAGCGAGTTACGAGCAGTACTTC. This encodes CASSPGLASYEQYF.

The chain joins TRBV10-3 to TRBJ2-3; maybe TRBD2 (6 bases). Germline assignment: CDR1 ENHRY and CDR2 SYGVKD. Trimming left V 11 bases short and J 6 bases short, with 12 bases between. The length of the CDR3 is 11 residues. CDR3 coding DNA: TGTGCCTCCCGGGACTCGGATACGCAGTATTTT. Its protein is CASRDSDTQYF.

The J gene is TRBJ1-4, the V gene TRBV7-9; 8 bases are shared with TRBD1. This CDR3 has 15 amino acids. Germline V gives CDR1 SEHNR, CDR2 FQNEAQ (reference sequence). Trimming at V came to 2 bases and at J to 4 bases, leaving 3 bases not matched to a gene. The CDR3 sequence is CASSLPTGDNEKLFF. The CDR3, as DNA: TGTGCCAGCAGCTTACCGACAGGGGATAATGAAAAACTGTTTTTT.